This TCR beta chain came from a study of response to subunit inactivated influenza vaccine. In this sample, this clonotype turned up a few times. TCRdb reprocessed the RT-PCR reads with MiXCR, giving one entry per CDR3 protein. The data show about 570,000 distinct CDR3 sequences, with about 11% seen just once and approximately 11% held by the top ten. After removal of 1 base from V and 4 bases from J, the junction contained 10 bases not matched to a gene. The CDR3 spans 16 residues. The germline gives CDR1 LGHNA, CDR2 YNFKEQ. Separately, the same data were catalogued under a study of T cells expressing NK-cell markers. Per that study: The TCR beta cDNA came from 5'RACE template switching with UMIs.

The origin of this receptor is a man in his forties or fifties who received an inactivated influenza vaccine. V usage is TRBV4-2 and J usage is TRBJ2-7, with 7 bases aligning to TRBD1. Sequences were derived from PBMCs from blood, sampled on the day of vaccination. The CDR3 DNA reads as TGTGCCAGCAGCCAAGGCTGGGGACAGCGTTGGTACGAGCAGTACTTC. Protein sequence: CASSQGWGQRWYEQYF.